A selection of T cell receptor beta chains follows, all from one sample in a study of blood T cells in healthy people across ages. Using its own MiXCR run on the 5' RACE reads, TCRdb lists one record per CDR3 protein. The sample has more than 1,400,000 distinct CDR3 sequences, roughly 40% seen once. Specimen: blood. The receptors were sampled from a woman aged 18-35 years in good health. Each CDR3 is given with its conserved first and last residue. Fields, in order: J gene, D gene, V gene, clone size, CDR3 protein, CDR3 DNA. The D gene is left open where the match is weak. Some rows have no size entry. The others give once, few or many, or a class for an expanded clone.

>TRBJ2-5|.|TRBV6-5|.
CASSYSGSQRGVETQYF
TGTGCCAGCAGTTACTCGGGGTCTCAGCGCGGCGTGGAGACCCAGTACTTC
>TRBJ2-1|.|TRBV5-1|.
CASSLEGGTGTNEQFF
TGCGCCAGCAGCTTGGAGGGCGGAACAGGAACCAATGAGCAGTTCTTC
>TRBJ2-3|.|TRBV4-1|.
CASSQVGRDPGTDTQYF
TGCGCCAGCAGCCAAGTGGGCAGGGATCCGGGCACAGATACGCAGTATTTT
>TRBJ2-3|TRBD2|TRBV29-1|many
CSGTNSGSSTDTQYF
TGCAGCGGCACCAATAGCGGGTCTAGCACAGATACGCAGTATTTT
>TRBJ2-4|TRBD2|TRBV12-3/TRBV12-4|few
CASSPSGGLVQYF
TGTGCCAGCAGTCCCTCGGGGGGGCTGGTCCAGTACTTC
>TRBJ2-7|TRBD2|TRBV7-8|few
CASRIGTSGTYEQYF
TGTGCCAGCAGGATTGGCACTAGCGGGACCTACGAGCAGTACTTC
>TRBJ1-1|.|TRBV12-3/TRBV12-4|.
CANSPRGTEAFF
TGTGCCAACAGTCCGAGGGGCACTGAAGCTTTCTTT
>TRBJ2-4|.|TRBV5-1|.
CASSSKGAGTKNIQYF
TGCGCCAGCAGCTCGAAAGGGGCGGGAACCAAAAACATTCAGTACTTC
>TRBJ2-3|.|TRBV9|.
CASSVALVAAQDTQYF
TGTGCCAGCAGCGTAGCTCTCGTAGCTGCCCAGGATACGCAGTATTTT
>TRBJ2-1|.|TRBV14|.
CASSQDPTGRFIDNEQFF
TGTGCCAGCAGCCAAGATCCGACAGGAAGATTTATTGACAATGAGCAGTTCTTC
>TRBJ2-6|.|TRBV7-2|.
CASSTGRGANVLTF
TGTGCCAGCAGTACGGGACGTGGGGCCAACGTCCTGACTTTC
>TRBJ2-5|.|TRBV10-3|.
CAISERDPLRGPKETQYF
TGTGCCATCAGTGAGCGGGACCCCCTCCGCGGTCCGAAAGAGACCCAGTACTTC
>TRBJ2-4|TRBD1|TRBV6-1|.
CASSTTDRAEAKNIQYF
TGTGCCAGCAGTACCACAGACAGGGCGGAAGCCAAAAACATTCAGTACTTC
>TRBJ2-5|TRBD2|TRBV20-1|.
CSAPTSGGGGQYF
TGCAGTGCCCCGACTAGCGGGGGAGGAGGGCAGTACTTC
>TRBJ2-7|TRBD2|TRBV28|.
CASSLDLSRPSGVSYEQYF
TGTGCCAGCAGTTTAGATCTCTCCCGCCCTAGCGGGGTATCCTACGAGCAGTACTTC
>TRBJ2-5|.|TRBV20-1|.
CSARGSRTSQETQYF
TGCAGTGCTAGAGGGTCTCGGACTTCCCAAGAGACCCAGTACTTC
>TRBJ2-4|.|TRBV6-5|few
CASSSIAEAKNIQYF
TGTGCCAGCAGTTCAATAGCGGAGGCCAAAAACATTCAGTACTTC
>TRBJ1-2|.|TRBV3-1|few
CASSPPGADGGYTF
TGTGCCAGCAGCCCCCCGGGGGCCGACGGCGGCTACACCTTC
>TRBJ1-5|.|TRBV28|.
CASSFRRGYSNQPQHF
TGTGCCAGCAGTTTTCGTAGGGGCTATAGCAATCAGCCCCAGCATTTT
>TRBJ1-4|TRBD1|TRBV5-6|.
CASSLQLDRVDEKLFF
TGTGCCAGCAGCTTACAATTGGACAGGGTGGATGAAAAACTGTTTTTT
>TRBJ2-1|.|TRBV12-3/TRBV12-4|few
CASKGGADNNEQFF
TGTGCCAGCAAAGGGGGAGCGGATAACAATGAGCAGTTCTTC
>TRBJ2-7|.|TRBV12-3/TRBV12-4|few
CASSPSGTYYEQYF
TGTGCCAGCAGTCCATCCGGGACTTACTACGAGCAGTACTTC
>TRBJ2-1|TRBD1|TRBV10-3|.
CAISGGTGYDEQFF
TGTGCCATCAGTGGGGGGACAGGGTACGATGAGCAGTTCTTC
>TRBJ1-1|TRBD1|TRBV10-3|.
CAISELTGGGTEAFF
TGTGCCATCAGTGAGCTAACAGGGGGCGGCACTGAAGCTTTCTTT
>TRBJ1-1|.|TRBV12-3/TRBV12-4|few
CASSLVSEAFF
TGTGCCAGCAGTTTAGTTTCTGAAGCTTTCTTT
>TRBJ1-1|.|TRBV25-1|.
CASSESVTGNTEAFF
TGTGCCAGCAGTGAATCGGTGACGGGGAACACTGAAGCTTTCTTT
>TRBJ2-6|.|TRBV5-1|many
CASSEMGGIGDNVLTF
TGCGCCAGCAGCGAGATGGGGGGCATAGGGGACAACGTCCTGACTTTC
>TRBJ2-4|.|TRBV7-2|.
CASSLGELVKNIQYF
TGTGCCAGCAGCTTGGGGGAGTTGGTCAAAAACATTCAGTACTTC
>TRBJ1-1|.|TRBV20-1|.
CSAYREGWMNTEAFF
TGCAGTGCTTACCGTGAGGGTTGGATGAACACTGAAGCTTTCTTT
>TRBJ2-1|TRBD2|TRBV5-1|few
CASSLGTSGSGSYNEQFF
TGCGCCAGCAGCTTGGGGACTAGCGGGAGCGGGTCCTACAATGAGCAGTTCTTC
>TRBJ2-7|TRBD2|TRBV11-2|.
CASSLVRLAKNYEQYF
TGTGCCAGCAGCTTAGTGCGACTAGCGAAAAACTACGAGCAGTACTTC
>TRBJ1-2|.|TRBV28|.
CASSFGEGRYGYTF
TGTGCCAGCAGTTTCGGGGAGGGCCGCTATGGCTACACCTTC
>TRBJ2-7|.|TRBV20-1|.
CSARGQRAYEQYF
TGCAGTGCTAGGGGCCAGCGCGCCTACGAGCAGTACTTC
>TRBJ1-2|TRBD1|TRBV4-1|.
CASSQVSPDRGKGYTF
TGCGCCAGCAGCCAAGTATCACCGGACAGGGGAAAGGGCTACACCTTC
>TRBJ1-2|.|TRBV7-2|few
CASSPRGGPDWYGYTF
TGTGCCAGCAGCCCCCGGGGAGGGCCAGATTGGTATGGCTACACCTTC
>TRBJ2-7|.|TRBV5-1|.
CASKEQGAYEQYF
TGCGCCAGCAAGGAACAGGGAGCCTACGAGCAGTACTTC
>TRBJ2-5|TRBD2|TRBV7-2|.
CASSLDSGSAETQYF
TGTGCCAGCAGCTTGGATAGCGGGAGTGCAGAGACCCAGTACTTC
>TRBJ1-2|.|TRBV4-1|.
CASSPTGTTWGYTF
TGCGCCAGCAGCCCTACCGGGACCACCTGGGGCTACACCTTC
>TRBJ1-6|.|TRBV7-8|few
CASSFSRAGDSYNSPLHF
TGTGCCAGCAGTTTCTCCCGGGCAGGGGACTCCTATAATTCACCCCTCCACTTT
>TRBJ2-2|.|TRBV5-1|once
CASSSQDWSGTGELFF
TGCGCCAGCAGCTCCCAGGACTGGTCGGGGACCGGGGAGCTGTTTTTT
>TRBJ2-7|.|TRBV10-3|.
CAIRTTDEQYF
TGTGCCATTCGGACTACCGACGAGCAGTACTTC
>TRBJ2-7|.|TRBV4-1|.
CASSQVSGNYEQYF
TGCGCCAGCAGCCAAGTGTCCGGAAACTACGAGCAGTACTTC
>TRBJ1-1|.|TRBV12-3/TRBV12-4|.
CATERGNTEAFF
TGTGCCACGGAACGGGGGAACACTGAAGCTTTCTTT
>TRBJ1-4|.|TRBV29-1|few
CSVGGVSYSEKLFF
TGCAGCGTTGGAGGGGTATCTTATAGTGAAAAACTGTTTTTT
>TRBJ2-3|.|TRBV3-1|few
CASSQVQGVGTDTQYF
TGTGCCAGCAGCCAAGTACAGGGAGTGGGCACAGATACGCAGTATTTT
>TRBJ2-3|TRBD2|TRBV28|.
CASSPTSAGGPDTQYF
TGTGCCAGCAGTCCAACCAGTGCGGGAGGGCCAGATACGCAGTATTTT
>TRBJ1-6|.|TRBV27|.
CASSWGWSSPLHF
TGTGCCAGCAGTTGGGGCTGGAGTTCACCCCTCCACTTT
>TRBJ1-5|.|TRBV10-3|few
CAITPGQGQPQHF
TGTGCCATCACCCCGGGACAAGGTCAGCCCCAGCATTTT
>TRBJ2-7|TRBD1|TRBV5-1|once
CASSPGTGRHEQYF
TGCGCCAGCAGCCCCGGGACAGGGAGGCACGAGCAGTACTTC
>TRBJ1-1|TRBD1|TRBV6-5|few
CASSSREGAAFF
TGTGCCAGCAGTTCGAGGGAGGGGGCGGCTTTCTTT
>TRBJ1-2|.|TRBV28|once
CASSYRLDGYTF
TGTGCCAGCAGCTATCGATTGGATGGCTACACCTTC
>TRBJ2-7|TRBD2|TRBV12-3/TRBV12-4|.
CASSLGLAGVAHTGYEQYF
TGTGCCAGCAGTTTAGGACTAGCGGGAGTCGCGCATACGGGCTACGAGCAGTACTTC
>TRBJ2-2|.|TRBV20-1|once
CSAPNLNTGELFF
TGCAGTGCTCCTAACCTGAACACCGGGGAGCTGTTTTTT
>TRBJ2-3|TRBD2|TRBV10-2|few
CASSEFPSGRAVADTQYF
TGCGCCAGCAGTGAGTTCCCTAGCGGGAGGGCCGTCGCAGATACGCAGTATTTT